This T cell receptor (beta chain) was sequenced in a study of blood T cells in healthy people across ages. Study summary: Template switching recovered approximately one barcoded beta molecule for every two T cells.

The CDR3 sequence is 15 residues long. The V and J ends lost 2 bases and 4 bases, in that order; junction bases with no gene match: 8. Germline V CDR1 and CDR2: KGHSH, LQKENI. This clonotype occurred a few times. A second 7 to 11 cycle PCR used barcoded and J-beta primers. Using its own MiXCR run on the 5' RACE reads, TCRdb lists one record per CDR3 protein. The sample records around 1,600,000 distinct CDR3 sequences, 35% to 45% being singletons. The clonotype was recovered from a woman under 30 in good health. V and J are TRBV18 and TRBJ2-7, with 7 bases aligning to TRBD2. Sequencing was performed on blood. For the CDR3, the DNA is TGTGCCAGCTCACCAAGCGGGACGGCACGTTACGAGCAGTACTTC. As protein: CASSPSGTARYEQYF.